The rows below give T cell receptor beta chains drawn from one sample of a study of cytomegalovirus exposure and HLA in healthy donors. Measured with immunoSEQ multiplex PCR; TCRdb has only the in-frame clones, and not every one. Of 95,000 to 150,000 clones listed, about four fifths are singletons. The sequenced sample was PBMCs. These receptors came from a female donor in good health and CMV-seropositive. Each CDR3 is given with its conserved first and last residue. The D gene is left open where the match is weak. Some rows mark clone size as missing; the rest say once, few, many or name a class of expanded clone.

TRBJ2-7 - - TRBV27 TGTGCCAGCAGTTCGGCCTTACTCAGGTTTCCCTACGAGCAGTACTTC CASSSALLRFPYEQYF
TRBJ1-1 TRBD1 - TRBV2 TGTGCCAGCAGAGAGAGGACAGGGGCCACTGAAGCTTTCTTT CASRERTGATEAFF
TRBJ2-7 TRBD2 - TRBV5-6 TGTGCCAGCAGCCAGGACAGCGGGAGCTCCTACGAGCAGTACTTC CASSQDSGSSYEQYF
TRBJ1-1 - once TRBV27 TGTGCCAGCACCCTTCTGGGGGGGCACTCTAAGACTGAAGCTTTCTTT CASTLLGGHSKTEAFF
TRBJ1-2 - - TRBV6-6 TGTGCCAGCAGTTACTCGGGGCGAGCGTATGGCTACACCTTC CASSYSGRAYGYTF
TRBJ2-2 TRBD2 - TRBV9 TGTGCCAGCAGCGTCGCTAGCGGGAACACCGGGGAGCTGTTTTTT CASSVASGNTGELFF
TRBJ2-5 - - TRBV5-1 TGCGCCAGCAGCTTGGGAACAGGCCAAGAGACCCAGTACTTC CASSLGTGQETQYF
TRBJ1-5 - - TRBV6-1 TGTGCCAGCATCCGGGACAACAATCAGCCCCAGCATTTT CASIRDNNQPQHF
TRBJ1-4 - - TRBV2 TGTGCCAGCAGCCGCGGGACGGCTCCTAATGAAAAACTGTTTTTT CASSRGTAPNEKLFF
TRBJ2-1 TRBD2 - TRBV6-5 TGTGCCAGCACGGGGACTAGCGGTGAGCAGTTCTTC CASTGTSGEQFF
TRBJ1-1 - - TRBV11-2 TGTGCCAGCAGCTTAGTCCTTTCTGAAGCTTTCTTT CASSLVLSEAFF
TRBJ2-2 TRBD2 - TRBV5-6 TGTGCCAGCAGGTTGGGGCTAGCGGGCGTAAGCACCGGGGAGCTGTTTTTT CASRLGLAGVSTGELFF
TRBJ2-7 TRBD1 - TRBV5-4 TGTGCCAGCAGCTTATCCGGGACAGGTGTTCACGAGCAGTACTTC CASSLSGTGVHEQYF
TRBJ1-5 TRBD1 - TRBV5-1 TGCGCCAGCAGCTTGGATTGGCTAGGGGGCCAGCCCCAGCATTTT CASSLDWLGGQPQHF
TRBJ1-2 - - TRBV6-1 TGTGCCAGCAGTCGGGGACGGACAGCGCCTGGCTACACCTTC CASSRGRTAPGYTF
TRBJ1-1 TRBD1 - TRBV18 TGTGCCAGCTCACCCCCGGGACAGATTGAAGCTTTCTTT CASSPPGQIEAFF
TRBJ1-5 TRBD1 - TRBV2 TGTGCCAGCAGTCGGGACAGTCGACCAGAGGGCAATCAGCCCCAGCATTTT CASSRDSRPEGNQPQHF
TRBJ1-2 TRBD1 - TRBV5-4 TGTGCCAGCAGCTTCACAGGGGGAAGTTTTGGCTACACCTTC CASSFTGGSFGYTF
TRBJ2-2 TRBD2 - TRBV6-6 TGTGCCAGCAAAGGAGCGGGGGCAAACACCGGGGAGCTGTTTTTT CASKGAGANTGELFF
TRBJ2-5 - - TRBV2 TGTGCCAGCAGCCAAAGACAGGCCGACGAGACCCAGTACTTC CASSQRQADETQYF
TRBJ1-5 TRBD1 - TRBV28 TGTGCCAGCAGTGGGAGGACAGGGGAATATAGCAATCAGCCCCAGCATTTT CASSGRTGEYSNQPQHF
TRBJ1-6 TRBD1 few TRBV19 TGTGCCAGTAGTGCAGGACAGGGGGCATATTCACCCCTCCACTTT CASSAGQGAYSPLHF
TRBJ2-7 - - TRBV4-1 TGCGCCAGCAGCCAAATTCAGACCTACGAGCAGTACTTC CASSQIQTYEQYF
TRBJ2-7 TRBD1 - TRBV15 TGTGCCACCAGCAGAGATGGACAGGGGATCTACGAGCAGTACTTC CATSRDGQGIYEQYF
TRBJ2-1 TRBD2 - TRBV6-6 TGTGCCAGCAGTTCACTAGCGGGGGATAAGCAGTTCTTC CASSSLAGDKQFF
TRBJ1-1 - few TRBV7-8 TGTGCCAGCAGCTTTGGCCAGGGTAACACTGAAGCTTTCTTT CASSFGQGNTEAFF
TRBJ1-5 TRBD1 - TRBV18 TGTGCCAGCTCAGATATTCAGGGGGGCCTAAATCAGCCCCAGCATTTT CASSDIQGGLNQPQHF
TRBJ1-5 TRBD1 - TRBV5-1 TGCGCCAGCAGCCCAGGACAGGGGAATCAGCCCCAGCATTTT CASSPGQGNQPQHF
TRBJ1-4 TRBD1 - TRBV2 TGTGCCAGCAGTTCTCAGGGGGTTTCAAATGAAAAACTGTTTTTT CASSSQGVSNEKLFF
TRBJ2-3 - - TRBV5-1 TGCGCCAGCAGCCCTGATACGGGATTCACAGATACGCAGTATTTT CASSPDTGFTDTQYF
TRBJ2-7 TRBD1 - TRBV7-9 TGTGCCAGCAGCTTAGATTGGGGGACAGAAAAGGGCTTC CASSLDWGTEKGF
TRBJ1-5 TRBD1 - TRBV5-8 TGTGCCAGCAGCTCGCGGACAGGGCGGCGGAATCAGCCCCAGCATTTT CASSSRTGRRNQPQHF
TRBJ1-3 - few TRBV28 TGTGCCAGCAGTGAGGTCGTTGGCTCTGGAAACACCATATATTTT CASSEVVGSGNTIYF
TRBJ1-1 - - TRBV5-1 TGCGCCAGCAGCTTGGGCGTTAACACTGAAGCTTTCTTT CASSLGVNTEAFF
TRBJ2-7 - - TRBV5-4 TGTGCCAGCAGCACCAAACAGGCCTACGAGCAGTACTTC CASSTKQAYEQYF
TRBJ2-3 - - TRBV29-1 TGCAGCGTTGTGATAAGGGAGTGGGGCACAGATACGCAGTATTTT CSVVIREWGTDTQYF
TRBJ2-5 TRBD2 - TRBV30 TGTGCCTGGAGTCTAGCGGGGGGGCCGGAGACCCAGTACTTC CAWSLAGGPETQYF
TRBJ1-2 TRBD1 - TRBV6-1 TGTGCCAGCAGTAGACAGGGCAGCTATGGCTACACCTTC CASSRQGSYGYTF
TRBJ1-2 - - TRBV30 TGTGCCCGAGCCAGGGCAGGGAGGGACTATGGCTACACCTTC CARARAGRDYGYTF
TRBJ2-7 - - TRBV7-8 TGTGCCAGCAGCTTAGGTGACAGATACGAGCAGTACTTC CASSLGDRYEQYF
TRBJ1-6 - - TRBV30 TGTGCCTGGGGACGGGGAAATTCACCCCTCCACTTT CAWGRGNSPLHF
TRBJ2-1 - - TRBV9 TGTGCCAGCAGCGTAGGCGTCGGGACAGAGCAGTTCTTC CASSVGVGTEQFF
TRBJ1-5 - once TRBV28 TGTGCCAGCAGATTCCGGGACTATAGCAATCAGCCCCAGCATTTT CASRFRDYSNQPQHF
TRBJ1-2 TRBD1 - TRBV7-9 TGTGCCAGCAGCCTCGACAGGGGGAGCTATGGCTACACCTTC CASSLDRGSYGYTF
TRBJ2-2 - - TRBV30 TGTGCCTGGAGTGGTGGACTCTCGGCCGGGGAGCTGTTTTTT CAWSGGLSAGELFF
TRBJ1-4 - - TRBV7-7 TGTGCTAGCAGCTTAGCTCAGTTAAGAACGAATTCAACTAATGAAAAACTGTTTTTT CASSLAQLRTNSTNEKLFF
TRBJ1-5 TRBD1 - TRBV7-2 TGTGCCAGCAGTTTACAGGGGAATCAGCCCCAGCATTTT CASSLQGNQPQHF
TRBJ2-1 - - TRBV11-2 TGTGCCAGCAGCTTAGGGAGGGGGGGCCTCTACAATGAGCAGTTCTTC CASSLGRGGLYNEQFF